This T cell receptor beta chain was identified during a study of T cell clonotyping in hematopoietic cell transplantation (dated by TCRdb to about 2021). About the investigation overall: A total of approximately 130 blood samples were gathered in the study from approximately 32 consecutive transplant recipients along with their related donors. Recruitment of patients was conducted between 2015 and January 2017, and follow-up was continued until September 2020 or death.

Measured from the cysteine to the phenylalanine, the CDR3 is 17 residues long. The only DNA kept is the CDR3, 51 bases in frame from the first base. According to the germline V gene, CDR1 reads SGHRS and CDR2 reads YFSETQ. The trim is 3 bases for V and 0 bases for J, with a gap of 18 bases between the germline ends. What this sample's time point label stands for: 100 days after allo-HCT. Blood from recipients was drawn roughly 28 days before transplant, then again at days 30, 100 and 180 after transplant. Nuclei Lysis Solution was used to extract genomic DNA from fresh or cryopreserved unfractionated peripheral blood mononuclear cells. General conclusions and limits of the study: After transplant, TCR diversity in recipients dropped, and pathologically expanded clonotypes climbed progressively between day 30 and day 180. The sample size was limited and the cells went unsorted, which meant the CD4 and CD8 repertoire contributions could not be told apart. Recipient repertoires showed only a small fraction of overlap with donor repertoires, and over 95% appeared de novo at the given depth. Inverse Simpson Index values from donors and from recipients before transplant predicted broader TCR repertoire diversity after transplant.

The immunoSEQ assay, a bias-controlled multiplex PCR using V- and J-specific primers, was used to amplify TCR beta CDR3 regions from genomic DNA. In a second PCR step, a proprietary barcode and Illumina adapter sequences were attached to the CDR3 amplicons. An Illumina MiSeq instrument was used to sequence the CDR3 libraries. For the original study's pipeline: Export and quality control were handled in immunoSEQ Analyzer 3.0, while downstream analyses relied on R Bioconductor and Immunarch. Only productive rearrangements in the normalized downsampled data set went into calculating the repertoire metrics. In the normalized cohort, a clonotype counted as pathologically expanded if the clonotype was larger than 5 templates. The Inverse Simpson Index was used to measure repertoire diversity. To capture all clonotypes, CMV-specificity analyses were performed on the non-normalized data set. Sourced from immuneACCESS, this table was stored by TCRdb with only in-frame sequences that have V and J called. A share of the clones is absent; for the studies checked, an unresolved V gene accounts for under half, and the remainder has no known explanation. V, J and clone size were drawn from that table, and D and trimming were deduced from the DNA. The sample table shows about 11,000 clones, and approximately 92% are seen once. More than 15% of the sample lies in the top ten.

As for this clone: Its cognate antigen has yet to be identified. No quality values exist for individual bases; no much larger clone is one base distant.

This specimen was PBMCs, taken 100 days after allogeneic stem cell transplant. The rearranged segments are TRBV5-1 and TRBJ1-1, and the D gene may be TRBD1, 6 bases matching. The receptor was derived from a female patient in her sixties who had an allogeneic stem cell transplant from an unrelated donor, so the T cells may come from the graft donor. Some clones in this sample may be carry-over from other donors' samples. CDR3 loop: CASSSLQGAALNTEAFF. The sequence in DNA is TGCGCCAGCAGCTCTTTACAGGGAGCCGCCTTGAACACTGAAGCTTTCTTT.